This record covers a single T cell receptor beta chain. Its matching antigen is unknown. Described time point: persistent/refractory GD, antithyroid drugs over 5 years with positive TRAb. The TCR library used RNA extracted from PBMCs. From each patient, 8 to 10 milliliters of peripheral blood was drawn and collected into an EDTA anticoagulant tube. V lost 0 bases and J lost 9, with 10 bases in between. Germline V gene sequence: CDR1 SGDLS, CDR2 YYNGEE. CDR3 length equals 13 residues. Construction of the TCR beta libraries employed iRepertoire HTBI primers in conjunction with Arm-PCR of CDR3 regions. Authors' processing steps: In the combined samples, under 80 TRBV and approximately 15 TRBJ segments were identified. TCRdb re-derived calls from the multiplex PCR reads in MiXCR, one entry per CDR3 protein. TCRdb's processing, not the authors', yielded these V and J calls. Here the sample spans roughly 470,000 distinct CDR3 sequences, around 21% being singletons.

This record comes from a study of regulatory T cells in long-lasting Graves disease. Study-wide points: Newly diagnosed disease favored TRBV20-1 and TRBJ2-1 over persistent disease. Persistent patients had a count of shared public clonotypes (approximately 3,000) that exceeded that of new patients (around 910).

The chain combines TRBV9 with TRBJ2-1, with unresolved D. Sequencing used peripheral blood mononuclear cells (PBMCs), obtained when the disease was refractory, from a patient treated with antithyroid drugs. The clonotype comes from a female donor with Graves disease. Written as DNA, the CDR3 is TGTGCCAGCAGCGTAGCCATATCGGGTGAGCAGTTCTTC. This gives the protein CASSVAISGEQFF.